These 26 T cell receptor beta chains originate from one sample sequenced in a study of blood T cells in healthy people across ages. With a J-beta primer mix and a sample-barcoded 5' primer, a second PCR ran roughly 6 to 11 cycles. TCRdb re-called the 5' RACE reads through MiXCR, storing one row per CDR3 protein. The sample consists of 1,800,000 or so distinct CDR3 sequences, more than 35% of them appearing once. Sequencing was performed on blood. The receptor set was obtained from a human donor in good health.

A note on this clonotype: Compared with germline, one end of the junction differs, possibly owing to a read error. The V call is TRBV3-1, the J call TRBJ2-5, with D uncertain. This CDR3 contains 15 residues. Germline CDR1 and CDR2: LGHDT and YNNKEL (reference sequence). The CDR3 region is CANSQVGSQVETQYF. CDR3 sequence (DNA): TGTGCCAACAGCCAAGTCGGATCCCAAGTCGAGACCCAGTACTTC.

The chain employs TRBV7-2 and TRBJ1-2, with 9 bases aligning to TRBD1. The V and J ends lost 4 bases and 8 bases, in that order; junction bases with no gene match: 8. Looked up from germline, CDR1 is SGHTA and CDR2 is FQGNSA. The CDR3 consists of 14 residues. The CDR3 sequence: CASSSYRTGVGYTF. The CDR3 DNA is TGTGCCAGCAGCTCCTACCGGACAGGGGTCGGCTACACCTTC.

This clonotype was seen only once. The chain has TRBV3-1 and TRBJ2-5; 8 bases line up with TRBD2. The germline V gene has CDR1 LGHDT and CDR2 YNNKEL (reference sequence). This CDR3 is built from 19 residues. The V segment lost 4 bases and the J segment 0 bases; nucleotides outside the gene matches: 16. The CDR3 region has the DNA TGTGCCAGCAGCCCACAATTCCCGGGTCCGGGGGGGCACCAAGAGACCCAGTACTTC. Translating it yields CASSPQFPGPGGHQETQYF.

The chain employs TRBV12-3 or TRBV12-4 and TRBJ2-7; 9 bases line up with TRBD2. The CDR3 runs 17 residues. J gave up 0 bases and V 0 bases, and 6 bases lay outside the gene matches. CDR3 loop: CASSLAGSGGSSYEQYF. CDR3 DNA: TGTGCCAGCAGTTTAGCCGGTAGCGGGGGTAGCTCCTACGAGCAGTACTTC.

The V and J genes are TRBV4-3 and TRBJ2-1; D unclear. The CDR3 consists of 13 residues. V shed 1 base and J shed 8 bases, with 9 bases lying between them. The V gene's germline CDR1 is LGHNA and CDR2 YSLEER. The CDR3 DNA sequence: TGCGCCAGCAGCCAAGGGTGGGCCGATGAGCAGTTCTTC. This codes for CASSQGWADEQFF.

Regarding this clonotype: Sequence at one end of the junction differs from germline and may be a read error. This chain joins TRBV7-3 and TRBJ2-1; 11 bases fit TRBD1. Germline V gene lookup returns CDR1 SGHTA and CDR2 FQGTGA. The CDR3 is 13 amino acids. In DNA form, the CDR3 reads TGTGCCATCAGCTTCCGGGACAGGGGGAAGCAGTTCTTC. Translation: CAISFRDRGKQFF.

CDR3 sequence: CSASRRRAGETQYF. The CDR3 DNA is TGCAGTGCTAGCCGCAGGCGGGCGGGGGAGACCCAGTACTTC. The chain recombines TRBV20-1 with TRBJ2-5; D is perhaps TRBD2 (6 bases). CDR3 size: 14 residues. Deletions cut 3 bases from V and 5 bases from J, with 16 bases between. CDR1 is DFQATT, CDR2 SNEGSKA, per germline (reference sequence).

The chain carries TRBV4-2 and TRBJ2-6; 8 nucleotides match TRBD2. The CDR3 is 21 residues long. After removal of 3 bases from V and 4 bases from J, the junction contained 20 bases not matched to a gene. In germline, CDR1 is LGHNA, CDR2 YNFKEQ. CDR3 bases: TGTGCCAGCAGCCATCTTCGCGGGGGGCGAGTAGGTCTATCAGGGGCCAACGTCCTGACTTTC. This sequence encodes CASSHLRGGRVGLSGANVLTF.

This clonotype has only a few counts. The CDR3 DNA is TGTGCCATCAGTGGCGGGGGAGGCACAGATACGCAGTATTTT. Its translation: CAISGGGGTDTQYF. The V call is TRBV10-3, the J call TRBJ2-3; 7 positions match TRBD2. This CDR3 comprises 14 residues. Looked up from germline, CDR1 is ENHRY and CDR2 is SYGVKD. V trimming: 4 bases; J trimming: 1 base; junction bases outside the gene matches: 2.

This clonotype has just a few counts. The chain combines TRBV7-8 with TRBJ1-6; the D is unclear. Germline CDR1 is SGHVS and CDR2 is FQNEAQ. The CDR3 covers 16 residues. Trimming removed 10 bases at V and 3 bases at J, with 19 bases between. CDR3 protein: CATSLGTANYNSPLHF. CDR3 sequence (DNA): TGTGCCACAAGTTTGGGCACAGCAAACTATAATTCACCCCTCCACTTT.

This clonotype has more than one count but fewer than ten. CDR3 coding DNA: TGCGCCAGCAGCCAAATAGGGGCTCCGTGGACTGAAGCTTTCTTT. Translating gives CASSQIGAPWTEAFF. The chain employs TRBV4-1 and TRBJ1-1, with D perhaps matching TRBD1 (5 bases). This CDR3 has 15 amino acids. Per germline, CDR1 MGHRA and CDR2 YSYEKL. The V end lost 2 bases, the J end lost 5 bases, and 15 bases lay between the germline ends.

This clonotype has only a few counts. J is TRBJ2-6 and V is TRBV29-1; 9 bases fit TRBD1. CDR3 length equals 16 residues. The J segment lost 3 bases and the V segment lost 7 bases, leaving 10 bases of the junction unmatched. Germline loops: CDR1 SQVTM, CDR2 ANQGSEA. CDR3 coding DNA: TGCAGCGCCTACATACAGGGGGCACATGGGGCCAACGTCCTGACTTTC. Protein sequence: CSAYIQGAHGANVLTF.

V usage is TRBV5-1 and J usage is TRBJ2-1; 10 bases line up with TRBD1. The germline V gene has CDR1 SGHRS and CDR2 YFSETQ. This CDR3 has 18 residues. V lost 2 bases to trimming and J lost 5 bases; unmatched junction nucleotides: 13. DNA for the CDR3: TGCGCCAGCAGCTTAATCATGGGAGGGACAGGGGTAAACAATGAGCAGTTCTTC. It is translated as CASSLIMGGTGVNNEQFF. The full variable domain, in which reference TRBV5-1 and TRBJ2-1 provide the parts outside the CDR3, is KAGVTQTPRYLIKTRGQQVTLSCSPISGHRSVSWYQQTPGQGLQFLFEYFSETQRNKGNFPGRFSGRQFSNSRSEMNVSTLELGDSALYLCASSLIMGGTGVNNEQFFGPGTRLTVL.

This clonotype has just a few counts. The V and J genes are TRBV6-2 or TRBV6-3 and TRBJ2-5; weak D call: TRBD2 (7 bases). In germline, CDR1 is MNHEY, CDR2 SVGEGT. This CDR3 comprises 16 residues. V lost 6 bases and J 3 bases, leaving 20 bases between the germline ends. The CDR3, as DNA: TGTGCCAGCAGCATCCTGGGGGGGGCGGAAGAAGAGACCCAGTACTTC. Amino acids: CASSILGGAEEETQYF.

This clonotype has just a few counts. The chain recombines TRBV9 with TRBJ2-3; 10 nucleotides match TRBD2. This CDR3 spans 15 amino acids. Germline CDR1 is SGDLS and CDR2 is YYNGEE. Trimming removed 3 bases from V and 4 bases from J; junction bases left unmatched: 5. CDR3 coding DNA: TGTGCCAGCAGCGCCCCGGGACTAGCGTCAGATACGCAGTATTTT. It codes for CASSAPGLASDTQYF.

V gene TRBV7-2 combines with J gene TRBJ2-1; possibly TRBD1 or TRBD2 for D (5 bases each). CDR3 length: 15 amino acids. The germline CDR1 and CDR2 sequences are SGHTA and FQGNSA. Trimming cost V 6 bases and J 1 base, with 13 bases left between them. DNA of the CDR3: TGTGCCAGCAGGCTCGACTGGGGGTCCTACAATGAGCAGTTCTTC. Amino acids: CASRLDWGSYNEQFF.

V and J are TRBV5-1 and TRBJ1-6; D ambiguous. V lost 4 bases, J lost 1 base, and 15 bases lay in between. Looked up from germline, CDR1 is SGHRS and CDR2 is YFSETQ. This CDR3 comprises 17 residues. The CDR3 DNA sequence: TGCGCCAGCAGCCTACAAGGGCGGAGTTCCTATAATTCACCCCTCCACTTT. Amino acid sequence: CASSLQGRSSYNSPLHF. Filled out from reference TRBV5-1 and TRBJ1-6, the complete variable domain reads KAGVTQTPRYLIKTRGQQVTLSCSPISGHRSVSWYQQTPGQGLQFLFEYFSETQRNKGNFPGRFSGRQFSNSRSEMNVSTLELGDSALYLCASSLQGRSSYNSPLHFGNGTRLTVT.

There are a few counts of this clonotype. V usage is TRBV7-2 and J usage is TRBJ2-7; D tentatively fits TRBD1 or TRBD2 (5 bases each). Trimming removed 2 bases at V and 2 bases at J, with 16 bases between. The germline CDR1 and CDR2 sequences are SGHTA and FQGNSA. The CDR3 consists of 16 residues. CDR3 DNA: TGTGCCAGCAGCTTATCCTCGGGGCCCTCCCCCTACGAGCAGTACTTC. Protein sequence: CASSLSSGPSPYEQYF.

V usage is TRBV4-1 and J usage is TRBJ2-7, with 10 bases identical to TRBD1. The V gene end was trimmed by 4 bases and the J gene end by 2 bases; junction bases not matched to a gene: 8. Germline V lookup: CDR1 MGHRA, CDR2 YSYEKL. CDR3 length equals 16 residues. In nucleotides, the CDR3 is TGCGCCAGCAGCCCGAGGGGACAGGGGTTACCCTACGAGCAGTACTTC. Its translation is CASSPRGQGLPYEQYF.

This clonotype was seen more than once but under ten times. J is TRBJ2-1 and V is TRBV9; 7 bases are shared with TRBD1. J was trimmed by 5 bases and V by 3 bases; bases with no gene match: 11. Germline V gene lookup returns CDR1 SGDLS and CDR2 YYNGEE. The CDR3 is 16 residues long. CDR3 sequence (DNA): TGTGCCAGCAGCGCCTCTGGGACAGAGTTAGACAATGAGCAGTTCTTC. This codes for CASSASGTELDNEQFF.

Points on this clonotype: At one of its ends the junction is not consistent with the germline gene, which may arise from a read error. V and J are TRBV11-1 and TRBJ2-1, with 10 bases fitting TRBD2. This CDR3 has 16 residues. CDR1 and CDR2 (germline): SGHAT, FQDESV (reference sequence). This chain's CDR3 is CVSSLRAGGHDNEQFF. In DNA form, the CDR3 reads TGTGTCAGCAGCTTAAGAGCGGGGGGGCACGACAATGAGCAGTTCTTC.

This chain links TRBV28 with TRBJ2-3; 8 nucleotides line up with TRBD2. The ends lost 6 bases at V and 2 bases at J; junction bases unmatched: 4. The CDR3 runs to 14 residues. From germline, CDR1 is MDHEN and CDR2 SYDVKM. CDR3 sequence: CASRKRGNTDTQYF. CDR3 coding DNA: TGTGCCAGCAGAAAGCGGGGGAACACAGATACGCAGTATTTT.

The rearrangement uses TRBV20-1 and TRBJ2-7; D perhaps matches TRBD1 (6 bases). The V gene lost 3 bases and the J gene lost 0 bases, with 12 bases spanning the gap. The CDR3 has 14 amino acids. Germline assignment: CDR1 DFQATT and CDR2 SNEGSKA (reference sequence). The DNA for the CDR3 is TGCAGTGCTAGGGGGGCCCAAAGCTCCTACGAGCAGTACTTC. Its protein is CSARGAQSSYEQYF.

This chain uses TRBV11-2 with TRBJ2-7; D call uncertain. This CDR3 has 13 residues. Trimming removed 3 bases from V and 3 bases from J, with 9 bases in between. In germline, CDR1 is SGHAT, CDR2 FQNNGV. CDR3: CASSFAVVYEQYF. CDR3 nucleotide sequence: TGTGCCAGCAGCTTCGCGGTCGTCTACGAGCAGTACTTC.

The chain is built from TRBV20-1 and TRBJ2-1; 7 bases fit TRBD1. The CDR3 covers 18 residues. Germline-derived CDR1 and CDR2 are DFQATT and SNEGSKA (reference sequence). The ends lost 0 bases at V and 3 bases at J; junction bases unmatched: 14. The CDR3, as DNA: TGCAGTGCTAGAGATTATTTACGGGACAGAAACATCTACAATGAGCAGTTCTTC. Encoded protein: CSARDYLRDRNIYNEQFF.

Notes on this clonotype: An end of the junction differs from the germline gene, which may be a read error. The chain carries TRBV6-1 and TRBJ2-1; 7 bases agree with TRBD2. Germline lookup yields CDR1 MNHNS and CDR2 SASEGT. The CDR3 length is 11 residues. Here the CDR3 reads CASSQAGEQFF. The CDR3 DNA follows: TGTGCCAGCAGTCAAGCGGGGGAGCAGTTCTTC.